Listed below are T cell receptor beta chains from one sample, sequenced in a study of T cells in tuberculosis. Assay used: immunoSEQ multiplex PCR; TCRdb lists only in-frame clones, some missing. The sample records roughly 61,000 clones, nearly 90% being singletons. The specimen was CD1b-GMM tetramer-negative cells sorted from PBMCs. These receptors came from an adult woman with latent tuberculosis. Both conserved end residues are part of each CDR3. D genes are given only for firm matches. Expanded clones are given a class, and other clones once, few, many or no size at all.

>-|TRBJ1-5|TRBV21-1|-
TGTGCCAGCAGGACGGGATCGGGGGGTCGGAGTCAGCCCCAGCATTTT
CASRTGSGGRSQPQHF
>-|TRBJ2-5|TRBV11-1|-
TGTGCCAGCAGCACAAGGGGGGGATCCGGGCAAACAACCCAGTACTTC
CASSTRGGSGQTTQYF
>-|TRBJ2-1|TRBV2|few
TGTGCCAGCAGCAAGGTGGCGGAGGAGCAGTTCTTC
CASSKVAEEQFF
>TRBD1|TRBJ1-6|TRBV30|-
TGTGCCTGGATCACAGGACAGGGGTATGGTAATTCCCCCCTCCACTTT
CAWITGQGYGNSPLHF
>TRBD1|TRBJ1-2|TRBV19|-
TGTGCCAGTGGGGACAGGACACTCCACTATGGCTACACCTTC
CASGDRTLHYGYTF
>-|TRBJ2-1|TRBV9|-
TGTGCCAGCAGCGTAGCCGGGGGGCCTTACAATGAGCAGTTCTTC
CASSVAGGPYNEQFF
>-|TRBJ2-3|TRBV5-6|-
TGTGCCAGCAGCACCCGCCTAGGCAACACAGATACGCAGTATTTT
CASSTRLGNTDTQYF
>-|TRBJ2-1|TRBV11-3|-
TGTGCCAGCAGCCAACAGGTCGAGCAGTTCTTC
CASSQQVEQFF
>-|TRBJ2-1|TRBV4-3|-
TGCGCCAGCAGCCAAGGTACCGGTTACAATGAGCAGTTCTTC
CASSQGTGYNEQFF
>-|TRBJ2-7|TRBV4-3|-
TGCGCCAGCAGCCAAGATCTCCCGGGGGAGTCCTACGAGCAGTACTTC
CASSQDLPGESYEQYF
>TRBD1|TRBJ2-3|TRBV4-1|-
TGCGCCAGCAGCCAACCCCGATTCCGGGACAGCACCACAGATACGCAGTATTTT
CASSQPRFRDSTTDTQYF
>TRBD2|TRBJ2-2|TRBV29-1|once
TGCAGCGTCGGTCGCTCGACTAGCATGACCGGGGAGCTGTTTTTT
CSVGRSTSMTGELFF
>TRBD1|TRBJ2-7|TRBV12-5|medium-sized
TGTGCTAGTGGCTACGAGGGGGCCGAGCAGTACTTC
CASGYEGAEQYF
>TRBD1|TRBJ2-3|TRBV28|-
TGTGCCAGCAGTCCCCCAGGGACAGGGCGGGATACGCAGTATTTT
CASSPPGTGRDTQYF
>-|TRBJ1-3|TRBV5-1|-
TGCGCCAGCAGCGACTTCTCTGGAAACACCATATATTTT
CASSDFSGNTIYF
>-|TRBJ2-2|TRBV7-8|-
TGTGCCAGCAGCTTACGCGAGGGCAGTAACACCGGGGAGCTGTTTTTT
CASSLREGSNTGELFF
>-|TRBJ2-5|TRBV7-2|-
TGTGCCAGCAGCCTCGGCGCGGGGCATATCGAGACCCAGTACTTC
CASSLGAGHIETQYF
>-|TRBJ2-3|TRBV20-1|-
TGCAGTGCTAGCATGGATACGCAGTATTTT
CSASMDTQYF
>-|TRBJ2-7|TRBV28|-
TGTGCCAGCAGGGGGGCCAGCCGGCCGGGCGAGCAGTACTTC
CASRGASRPGEQYF
>TRBD1|TRBJ2-7|TRBV7-2|-
TGTGCCAGCAGCTACACAGGGGGTGTCCCTCTAGGGCACGAGCAGTACTTC
CASSYTGGVPLGHEQYF
>-|TRBJ2-3|TRBV19|-
TGTGCCAGTAGTATCGGCAGGGCCTTAGATACGCAGTATTTT
CASSIGRALDTQYF
>-|TRBJ2-7|TRBV25-1|-
TGTGCCACCTCAGGTCTCTCCTACGAGCAGTACTTC
CATSGLSYEQYF
>TRBD1|TRBJ2-7|TRBV7-6|-
TGTGCCAGCAGCAGGACAGGGTCGGGCGAGCAGTACTTC
CASSRTGSGEQYF
>-|TRBJ2-3|TRBV19|-
TGTGCCAGTAGGGAGGGGGCAACAGATACGCAGTATTTT
CASREGATDTQYF
>-|TRBJ2-1|TRBV7-3|-
TGTGCCAGCAGCTTAGCGGGGGCGCCCCGTGGCAATGAGCAGTTCTTC
CASSLAGAPRGNEQFF
>TRBD1|TRBJ1-1|TRBV7-9|-
TGTGCCAGCAGCTTACGGGACAGGGATTACTGGACTGAAGCTTTCTTT
CASSLRDRDYWTEAFF
>TRBD1|TRBJ1-2|TRBV12-5|-
TGTGCTAGTGGTTTGGACAACAGGGGACCTAACTATGGCTACACCTTC
CASGLDNRGPNYGYTF